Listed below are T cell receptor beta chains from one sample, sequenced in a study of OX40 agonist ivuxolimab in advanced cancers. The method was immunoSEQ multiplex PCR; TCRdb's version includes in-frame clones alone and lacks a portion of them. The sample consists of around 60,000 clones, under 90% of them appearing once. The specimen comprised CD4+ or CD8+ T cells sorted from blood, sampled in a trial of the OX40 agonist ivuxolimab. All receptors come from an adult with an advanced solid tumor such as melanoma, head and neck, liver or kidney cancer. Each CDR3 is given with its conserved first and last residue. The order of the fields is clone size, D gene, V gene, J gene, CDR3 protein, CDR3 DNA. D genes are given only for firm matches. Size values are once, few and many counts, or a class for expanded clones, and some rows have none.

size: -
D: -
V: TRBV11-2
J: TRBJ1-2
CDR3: CASSLGPGGSSYGYTF
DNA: TGTGCCAGCAGCTTAGGACCTGGCGGCAGTAGTTATGGCTACACCTTC

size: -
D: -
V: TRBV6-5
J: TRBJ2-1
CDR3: CASSYEAGRGEQFF
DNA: TGTGCCAGCAGTTACGAGGCGGGACGGGGTGAGCAGTTCTTC

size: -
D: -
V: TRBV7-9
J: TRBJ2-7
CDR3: CASSLIASYEQYF
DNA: TGTGCCAGCAGCTTAATAGCCTCCTACGAGCAGTACTTC

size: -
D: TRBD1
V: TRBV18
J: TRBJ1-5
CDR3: CASSPRPGQGPEPQHF
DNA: TGTGCCAGCTCACCCAGACCGGGACAGGGGCCGGAGCCCCAGCATTTT

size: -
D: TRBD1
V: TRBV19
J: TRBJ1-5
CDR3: CASSIDREGNQPQHF
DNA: TGTGCCAGTAGTATTGACAGGGAAGGCAATCAGCCCCAGCATTTT

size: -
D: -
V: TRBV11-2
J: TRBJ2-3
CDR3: CASSQGTITDTQYF
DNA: TGTGCCAGCAGTCAGGGGACAATCACAGATACGCAGTATTTT

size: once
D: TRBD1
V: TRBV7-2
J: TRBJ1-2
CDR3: CASSAPPGTGDGYTF
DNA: TGTGCCAGCAGCGCCCCCCCGGGGACAGGAGATGGCTACACCTTC

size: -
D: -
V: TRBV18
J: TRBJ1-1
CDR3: CASSPGAGQKNTEAFF
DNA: TGTGCCAGCTCACCAGGGGCAGGGCAGAAGAACACTGAAGCTTTCTTT

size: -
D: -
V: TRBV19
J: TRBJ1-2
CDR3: CASSTGPYGYTF
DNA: TGTGCCAGTAGTACAGGTCCCTATGGCTACACCTTC

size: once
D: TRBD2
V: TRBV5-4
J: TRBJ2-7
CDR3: CASSLGSGRAPEQYF
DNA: TGTGCCAGCAGCTTAGGGAGCGGGAGGGCCCCCGAGCAGTACTTC

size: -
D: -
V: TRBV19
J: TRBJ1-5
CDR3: CASSIDPQRSNQPQHF
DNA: TGTGCCAGTAGTATAGACCCACAGAGGAGCAATCAGCCCCAGCATTTT

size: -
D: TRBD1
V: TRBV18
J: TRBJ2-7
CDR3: CASSPPLGDRGREQYF
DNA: TGTGCCAGCTCACCACCGCTGGGGGACAGGGGGCGCGAGCAGTACTTC

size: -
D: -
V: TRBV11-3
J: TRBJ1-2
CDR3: CASSSPDGINGYTF
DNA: TGTGCCAGCAGCTCCCCCGACGGAATAAATGGCTACACCTTC

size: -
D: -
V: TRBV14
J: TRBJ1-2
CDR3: CASSQDLQGKEGYTF
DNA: TGTGCCAGCAGCCAAGATCTACAGGGAAAAGAAGGCTACACCTTC

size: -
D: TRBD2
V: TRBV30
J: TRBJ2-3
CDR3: CAWGLAGETDTQYF
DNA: TGTGCCTGGGGCCTCGCGGGAGAGACAGATACGCAGTATTTT

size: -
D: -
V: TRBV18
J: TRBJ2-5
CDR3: CASSPSAGTEETQYF
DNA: TGTGCCAGCTCACCATCCGCCGGGACCGAAGAGACCCAGTACTTC

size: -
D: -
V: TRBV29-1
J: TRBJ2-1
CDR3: CSVSPSENEQFF
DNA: TGCAGCGTCTCCCCTAGCGAGAATGAGCAGTTCTTC

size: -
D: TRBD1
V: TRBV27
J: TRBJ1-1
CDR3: CASSRRQGGNTEAFF
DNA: TGTGCCAGCAGCCGGAGACAGGGAGGGAACACTGAAGCTTTCTTT

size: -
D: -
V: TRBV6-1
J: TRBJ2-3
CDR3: CASSEGRSTDTQYF
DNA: TGTGCCAGCAGTGAAGGGCGGAGCACAGATACGCAGTATTTT

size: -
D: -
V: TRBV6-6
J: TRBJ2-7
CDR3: CASSYSNGGPYEQYF
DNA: TGTGCCAGCAGTTACTCGAATGGGGGCCCCTACGAGCAGTACTTC

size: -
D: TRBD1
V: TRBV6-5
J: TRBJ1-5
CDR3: CASSYRGQGSRQPQHF
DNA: TGTGCCAGCAGCTACAGGGGACAGGGGAGTAGGCAGCCCCAGCATTTT

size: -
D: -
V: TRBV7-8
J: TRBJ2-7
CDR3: CASSLARSYEQYF
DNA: TGTGCCAGCAGCTTAGCGCGGTCCTACGAGCAGTACTTC

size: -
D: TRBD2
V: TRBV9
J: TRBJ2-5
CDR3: CASSDKLAGPSQETQYF
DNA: TGTGCCAGCAGCGACAAGCTAGCGGGACCCTCTCAAGAGACCCAGTACTTC

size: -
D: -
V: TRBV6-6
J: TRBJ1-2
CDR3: CASKLTGSKGYGYTF
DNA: TGTGCCAGCAAACTAACAGGGAGCAAGGGGTATGGCTACACCTTC

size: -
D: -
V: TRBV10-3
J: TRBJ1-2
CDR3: CAISEAGRSYGYTF
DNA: TGTGCCATCAGTGAGGCTGGACGCAGCTATGGCTACACCTTC

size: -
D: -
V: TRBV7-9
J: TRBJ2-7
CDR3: CASTPRVGYEQYF
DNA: TGTGCCAGCACCCCGCGCGTCGGGTACGAGCAGTACTTC

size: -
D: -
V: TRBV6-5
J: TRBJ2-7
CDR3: CASLNPPEFEQYF
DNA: TGTGCCAGCCTAAATCCCCCAGAGTTCGAGCAGTACTTC

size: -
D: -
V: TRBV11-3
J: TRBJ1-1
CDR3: CASSLKFSAGAPTEAFF
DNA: TGTGCCAGCAGCTTAAAGTTCTCAGCGGGGGCGCCCACTGAAGCTTTCTTT

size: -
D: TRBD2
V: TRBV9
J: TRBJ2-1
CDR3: CASRPGLAGGEQFF
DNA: TGTGCCAGCAGGCCGGGACTAGCGGGAGGAGAGCAGTTCTTC

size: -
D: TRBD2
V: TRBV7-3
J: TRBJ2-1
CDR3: CASSRTSGPWDEQFF
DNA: TGTGCCAGCAGCAGGACTAGCGGTCCGTGGGATGAGCAGTTCTTC

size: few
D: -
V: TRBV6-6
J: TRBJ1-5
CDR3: CASSSRGANQPQHF
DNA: TGTGCCAGCAGTTCTCGAGGGGCGAATCAGCCCCAGCATTTT

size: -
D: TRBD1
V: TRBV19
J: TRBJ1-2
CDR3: CASSIDFPFGTVYGYTF
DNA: TGTGCCAGTAGTATAGACTTCCCCTTCGGGACAGTCTATGGCTACACCTTC

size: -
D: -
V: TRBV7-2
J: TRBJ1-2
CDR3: CASSLGLGINLYGYTF
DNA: TGTGCCAGCAGCTTAGGTTTGGGAATCAACCTCTATGGCTACACCTTC

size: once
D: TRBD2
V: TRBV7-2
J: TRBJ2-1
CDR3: CASSWRAGDNEQFF
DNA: TGTGCCAGCAGCTGGCGGGCGGGGGACAATGAGCAGTTCTTC

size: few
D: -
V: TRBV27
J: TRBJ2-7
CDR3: CASRNDRSGGRPYEQYF
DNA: TGTGCCAGCAGGAATGACCGATCCGGGGGCCGCCCCTACGAGCAGTACTTC

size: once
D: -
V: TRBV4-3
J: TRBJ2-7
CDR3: CASSQVPQGYEQYF
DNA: TGCGCCAGCAGCCAAGTCCCACAGGGCTACGAGCAGTACTTC

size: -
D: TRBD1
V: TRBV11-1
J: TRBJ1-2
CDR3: CASSSGQFAGYTF
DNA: TGTGCCAGCAGCTCGGGACAGTTCGCTGGCTACACCTTC

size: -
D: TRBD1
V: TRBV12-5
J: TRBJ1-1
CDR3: CASGRDRFMNTEAFF
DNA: TGTGCTAGTGGCCGGGACAGGTTCATGAACACTGAAGCTTTCTTT

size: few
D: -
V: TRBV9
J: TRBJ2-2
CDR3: CASSETVPGELFF
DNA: TGTGCCAGCAGCGAGACAGTTCCCGGGGAGCTGTTTTTT

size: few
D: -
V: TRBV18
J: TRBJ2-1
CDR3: CASSPFGREQFF
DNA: TGTGCCAGCTCACCATTTGGGAGAGAGCAGTTCTTC

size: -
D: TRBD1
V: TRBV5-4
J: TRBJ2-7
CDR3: CASSSKRQGTYEQYF
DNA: TGTGCCAGCAGCTCGAAAAGACAGGGGACCTACGAGCAGTACTTC

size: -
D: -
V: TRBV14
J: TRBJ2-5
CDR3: CASSQVRTKQETQYF
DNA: TGTGCCAGCAGCCAAGTGCGGACTAAACAAGAGACCCAGTACTTC

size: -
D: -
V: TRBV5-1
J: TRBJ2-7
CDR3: CASSPLSLGAYEQYF
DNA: TGCGCCAGCAGCCCTCTCTCGCTAGGGGCCTACGAGCAGTACTTC

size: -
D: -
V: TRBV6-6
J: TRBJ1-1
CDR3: CASIYGNTEAFF
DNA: TGTGCCAGCATCTACGGGAACACTGAAGCTTTCTTT

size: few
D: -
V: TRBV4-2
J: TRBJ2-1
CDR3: CASSFSRGNNEQFF
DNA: TGTGCCAGCAGTTTTAGTAGGGGGAACAATGAGCAGTTCTTC

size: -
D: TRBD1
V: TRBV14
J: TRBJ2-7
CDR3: CASSQRRGRLVYEQYF
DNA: TGTGCCAGCAGCCAAAGAAGGGGGCGCTTGGTTTACGAGCAGTACTTC

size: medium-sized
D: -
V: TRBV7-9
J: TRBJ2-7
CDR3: CASSPSNTYEQYF
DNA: TGTGCCAGCAGCCCCTCCAATACGTACGAGCAGTACTTC

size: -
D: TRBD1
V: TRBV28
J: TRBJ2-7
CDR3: CVSNDRGRYEQYF
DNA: TGTGTCAGCAACGACAGGGGGCGATACGAGCAGTACTTC

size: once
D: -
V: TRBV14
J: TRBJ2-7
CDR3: CASSRRFRGEQYF
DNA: TGTGCCAGCAGCCGCAGATTCCGTGGCGAGCAGTACTTC

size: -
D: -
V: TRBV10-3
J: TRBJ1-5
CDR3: CAIIQGCPCQPQHF
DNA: TGTGCCATCATTCAGGGTTGTCCTTGTCAGCCCCAGCATTTT

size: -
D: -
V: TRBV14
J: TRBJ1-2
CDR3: CASSQARDYGYTF
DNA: TGTGCCAGCAGCCAGGCCAGGGACTATGGCTACACCTTC